The rows below give T cell receptor beta chains drawn from one sample of a study of CD8 T cells in Susac syndrome. In TCRdb, the immunoSEQ multiplex PCR reads were re-called with MiXCR into one record per CDR3 protein. In the table there are under 200,000 distinct CDR3 sequences, around 96% of which are singletons. Sequenced material: CD4+ T cells from PBMCs. These receptors were collected from a human donor with Susac syndrome. CDR3s include the opening cysteine and the closing phenylalanine or tryptophan. The D gene is left open where the match is weak. For some rows the clone size is stated as once, few or many, or as a class when expanded; others skip it.

-,-,TRBJ1-2,TRBV6-2/TRBV6-3,TGTGCCAGCAGCCCAGGTGGGGGAAACTATGGCTACACCTTC,CASSPGGGNYGYTF
-,-,TRBJ2-3,TRBV11-2,TGTGCCAGCAGCCCACTAGTCCGCTTGACAGATACGCAGTATTTT,CASSPLVRLTDTQYF
TRBD2,-,TRBJ2-1,TRBV5-1,TGCGCCAGCTCGGGACTAGCGGTGAATGAGCAGTTCTTC,CASSGLAVNEQFF
-,-,TRBJ2-2,TRBV6-5,TGTGCCAGCGCTCGAAATCAACAGGGCGTCGGGGAGCTGTTTTTT,CASARNQQGVGELFF
-,-,TRBJ2-1,TRBV19,TGTGCCAGTATCGCGGGTTCTCTGCGTGAGCAGTTCTTC,CASIAGSLREQFF
-,-,TRBJ2-6,TRBV4-3,TGCGCCAGCAGCCGGGGCCAGGCCGCTGGGGCCAACGTCCTGACTTTC,CASSRGQAAGANVLTF
TRBD1,-,TRBJ1-1,TRBV18,TGTGCCAGCTCACGTCAGGGGGAAAACACTGAAGCTTTCTTT,CASSRQGENTEAFF
-,once,TRBJ2-7,TRBV30,TGTGCCTGGAGTGATTCGGGAGCCATCTCCGAGCAGTACTTC,CAWSDSGAISEQYF
-,-,TRBJ2-7,TRBV7-2,TGTGCCAGCAGCTTATCACGAGACTCCTACGAGCAGTACTTC,CASSLSRDSYEQYF
TRBD1,-,TRBJ2-7,TRBV5-1,TGCGCCAGCAGCTGGGGACAGGGTGAAAACGAGCAGTACTTC,CASSWGQGENEQYF
-,once,TRBJ1-5,TRBV20-1,TGCAGTGCTAGAGTGGAAAATCAGCCCCAGCATTTT,CSARVENQPQHF
-,-,TRBJ2-7,TRBV18,TGTGCCAGCTCACCAGCCGACATCTACGAGCAGTACTTC,CASSPADIYEQYF
TRBD2,-,TRBJ2-7,TRBV20-1,TGCAGTGTCGCTAGCGGGTATTCCTACGAGCAGTACTTC,CSVASGYSYEQYF
TRBD1,-,TRBJ2-7,TRBV11-2,TGTGCCAGCGGACAGGGAGTCTTCGAGCAGTACTTC,CASGQGVFEQYF
-,-,TRBJ2-4,TRBV10-3,TGTGCCATCAGTCCGGGATTGGGGGGAATAGCCAAAAACATTCAGTACTTC,CAISPGLGGIAKNIQYF
TRBD1,once,TRBJ2-1,TRBV24-1,TGTGCCACCAGTGATTTGAACTACAGGGGGCCCTACAATGAGCAGTTCTTC,CATSDLNYRGPYNEQFF
-,-,TRBJ2-2,TRBV28,TGTGCCAGTCCTGGGGACACCGGGGAGCTGTTTTTT,CASPGDTGELFF
-,-,TRBJ2-5,TRBV6-6,TGTGCCAGCAGGCGTTGGGGAACCGGGACCCAGTACTTC,CASRRWGTGTQYF
-,-,TRBJ1-5,TRBV2,TGTGCCAGCAGTGAAGCGCTGGGTGTGTTACATCAGCCCCAGCATTTT,CASSEALGVLHQPQHF
TRBD1,-,TRBJ1-1,TRBV29-1,TGCAGCGGGACAGGGTTGGACACTGAAGCTTTCTTT,CSGTGLDTEAFF
-,-,TRBJ1-2,TRBV10-3,TGTGCCATCAGTGACACTAACTATGGCTACACCTTC,CAISDTNYGYTF
TRBD1,-,TRBJ1-2,TRBV5-4,TGTGCCAGCAGCTTCCGGGACAGGGGTGACTATGGCTACACCTTC,CASSFRDRGDYGYTF
-,-,TRBJ2-1,TRBV6-5,TGTGCCAGCAGTTACTCCGCGACAGACAATGAGCAGTTCTTC,CASSYSATDNEQFF
-,-,TRBJ2-5,TRBV7-9,TGTGCCAGCAGCTTAGAGTCGGAGACCCAGTACTTC,CASSLESETQYF
TRBD2,-,TRBJ2-1,TRBV6-1,TGTGCCAGCATTCTCATTAGCGGGAGGGACAATGAGCAGTTCTTC,CASILISGRDNEQFF
TRBD2,-,TRBJ2-7,TRBV4-3,TGCGCCAGCAGCCAGGGACTAGGACATGACTACGAGCAGTACTTC,CASSQGLGHDYEQYF
-,-,TRBJ2-3,TRBV19,TGTGCCACCGCCGGGTCCAGCACAGATACGCAGTATTTT,CATAGSSTDTQYF
-,-,TRBJ1-5,TRBV19,TGTGCCAGTAGCGGGCAGCTAAATCAGCCCCAGCATTTT,CASSGQLNQPQHF
-,-,TRBJ2-3,TRBV18,TGTGCCAGCTCACCGGGTCAACTCCAGGATACGCAGTATTTT,CASSPGQLQDTQYF
-,-,TRBJ2-3,TRBV20-1,TGCAGTGCTGCTATGGCAGATACGCAGTATTTT,CSAAMADTQYF
-,-,TRBJ2-2,TRBV4-3,TGCGCCAGCAGCCGGGCAGGGCCCGGGGAGCTGTTTTTT,CASSRAGPGELFF
-,-,TRBJ1-2,TRBV20-1,TGCAGTGCTAGGCCCGAAAGTGCTAACTATGGCTACACCTTC,CSARPESANYGYTF
-,few,TRBJ1-5,TRBV7-9,TGTGCCAGCAGTTTGGAGGGACAGCCCCAGCATTTT,CASSLEGQPQHF
-,-,TRBJ2-2,TRBV11-1,TGTGCCAGCAGCTTGAGACCCGAATTATACGGGGAGCTGTTTTTT,CASSLRPELYGELFF
-,-,TRBJ1-2,TRBV25-1,TGTGCCAGCAGTGATCAAGGGCAGGGAATAACCGATTATGGCTACACCTTC,CASSDQGQGITDYGYTF
-,-,TRBJ2-5,TRBV20-1,TGCAGCACCGGGGGTCCGAAGACCCAGTACTTC,CSTGGPKTQYF
-,-,TRBJ2-1,TRBV20-1,TGCAGTGCTCCCCGGGGCGGAGCTAGAGCAATCAATGAGCAGTTCTTC,CSAPRGGARAINEQFF
-,-,TRBJ2-4,TRBV28,TGTGCCAGCAGTTTATTGGTGGGCAAAAACATTCAGTACTTC,CASSLLVGKNIQYF
-,-,TRBJ1-4,TRBV12-3/TRBV12-4,TGTGCCAGCAGTTTATCAGGGTCTAATGAAAAACTGTTTTTT,CASSLSGSNEKLFF
TRBD1,-,TRBJ1-2,TRBV7-8,TGTGCCAGCAGCGATCGGACAGGGGCTAATGGCTACACCTTC,CASSDRTGANGYTF
TRBD1,-,TRBJ2-1,TRBV4-1,TGCGCCAGCAGTAACGGGGACAGGGACGACAATGAGCAGTTCTTC,CASSNGDRDDNEQFF
-,-,TRBJ1-2,TRBV3-1,TGTGCCAGCAGCCAATACCGTCAGGTTGGCTATGGCTACACCTTC,CASSQYRQVGYGYTF
-,-,TRBJ1-4,TRBV30,TGTGCCTGGAGTACGGAACCAACTAATGAAAAACTGTTTTTT,CAWSTEPTNEKLFF
TRBD2,-,TRBJ2-1,TRBV27,TGTGCCAGCAGTTCCCCTGGGCTAGCGGGGGGTAATGAGCAGTTCTTC,CASSSPGLAGGNEQFF
TRBD2,-,TRBJ2-5,TRBV19,TGTGCCAGTAGTGGGACTAGAAATCGAATGGAGACCCAGTACTTC,CASSGTRNRMETQYF
TRBD2,-,TRBJ2-2,TRBV20-1,TGCAGTGCTACTAAGACTAGCGGGAACACCGGGGAGCTGTTTTTT,CSATKTSGNTGELFF
TRBD1,-,TRBJ1-4,TRBV20-1,TGCAGTGCTAGGCCGACAGGGATTAATGAAAAACTGTTTTTT,CSARPTGINEKLFF
-,-,TRBJ2-6,TRBV2,TGTGCCAGCGTCGGACCCGGGGGTGGGGGGCTCTCTGGGGCCAACGTCCTGACTTTC,CASVGPGGGGLSGANVLTF
-,-,TRBJ2-7,TRBV30,TGTGCCTGGAGCCCTATTCCCCACGGGGAGCAGTACTTC,CAWSPIPHGEQYF
-,-,TRBJ1-2,TRBV30,TGTGCCTGCCTCAGGGGAAATGGCTACACCTTC,CACLRGNGYTF
-,-,TRBJ1-1,TRBV5-1,TGCGCCAGCAGCTTAGACGAGGGGTACACTGAAGCTTTCTTT,CASSLDEGYTEAFF
-,-,TRBJ2-3,TRBV10-3,TGTGCCGCCTCCTCATTAGATACGCAGTATTTT,CAASSLDTQYF
-,once,TRBJ2-1,TRBV14,TGTGCCAGCAGCCCGTTCGGGGGTCTCTCCTACAATGAGCAGTTCTTC,CASSPFGGLSYNEQFF
TRBD1,once,TRBJ1-1,TRBV29-1,TGCAGCGTCACCAGGACAGGGCCCACTGAAGCTTTCTTT,CSVTRTGPTEAFF
-,-,TRBJ2-7,TRBV29-1,TGCAGCGTTGATGACAAGTCCTACGAGCAGTACTTC,CSVDDKSYEQYF
-,-,TRBJ1-2,TRBV4-2,TGTGCCAGCAGCCAAGATTTTGGCGCGACCGAGGGCTACACCTTC,CASSQDFGATEGYTF
TRBD1,-,TRBJ1-6,TRBV5-4,TGTGCCAGCAGCTTGGAGGACAGGAGGGATTCACCCCTCCACTTT,CASSLEDRRDSPLHF